What follows are 21 T cell receptor beta chains derived from one specimen sequenced in a study of CD8 T cells in Susac syndrome (dated by TCRdb to about 2019). The method was the immunoSEQ multiplex PCR assay. RNA was extracted with the RNeasy kit and roughly 0.45 to 1 ug was reverse transcribed using random hexamers. In TCRdb, the public reads were trimmed at Q25 with fastp and aligned with MiXCR, with productive beta chains retained. Each CDR3 protein appears once, grouped with its most common genes and DNA. A total of about 180,000 distinct CDR3 sequences appear in this sample, approximately 95% of them only once. The top ten clonotypes cover 0.15% to 0.2% of the sample. Source material: CD8+ T cells from PBMCs. These receptors all come from a human donor with multiple sclerosis.

This clonotype was observed a single time. V and J are TRBV2 and TRBJ2-7, with no clear D. The CDR3 extends over 13 amino acids. Germline loops: CDR1 SNHLY, CDR2 FYNNEI. Trimming shortened V by 6 bases and J by 6 bases, and 15 bases separated the two germline ends. The CDR3 DNA follows: TGTGCCAGCAGGGCTAGGCCCTACGGCGAGCAGTACTTC. This translates into CASRARPYGEQYF.

In its sample, this clonotype was seen a few times. The genes are TRBV5-1 and TRBJ2-7; no definite D call. V was cut by 1 base and J by 3 bases, with 8 bases left in between. Germline lookup yields CDR1 SGHRS and CDR2 YFSETQ. The CDR3 totals 13 residues. The CDR3 region is CASSLTDGYEQYF. The CDR3 region has the DNA TGCGCCAGCAGCTTGACAGACGGCTACGAGCAGTACTTC.

The J gene is TRBJ2-3, the V gene TRBV7-9, with D perhaps TRBD2 (6 bases). The CDR3 consists of 17 residues. The V gene lost 5 bases and the J gene lost 4 bases, with 22 bases spanning the gap. In germline, CDR1 is SEHNR, CDR2 FQNEAQ (reference sequence). In nucleotides, the CDR3 is TGTGCCAGCAGCGACGGGGGTTCGCGACATCACGCAGATACGCAGTATTTT. Translation: CASSDGGSRHHADTQYF.

The rearrangement joins TRBV20-1 to TRBJ2-1; TRBD2 aligns across 8 bases. There are 14 residues in the CDR3. Germline V lookup: CDR1 DFQATT, CDR2 SNEGSKA (reference sequence). The V gene end was trimmed by 5 bases and the J gene end by 3 bases; junction bases not matched to a gene: 6. CDR3 in amino acids: CSAFSGVGYNEQFF. CDR3 coding DNA: TGCAGTGCTTTTAGCGGGGTCGGCTACAATGAGCAGTTCTTC.

This clonotype was counted a few times. The chain joins TRBV12-3 or TRBV12-4 to TRBJ1-5, with D uncertain. V lost 3 bases and J lost 1, with 4 bases in between. The CDR3 runs to 13 residues. The chain's CDR3 is CASSLSSNQPQHF. As DNA, the CDR3 is TGTGCCAGCAGTTTGTCGAGCAATCAGCCCCAGCATTTT.

The chain combines TRBV7-3 with TRBJ1-1; 12 bases align to TRBD1. The V gene end was trimmed by 0 bases and the J gene end by 4 bases; junction bases not matched to a gene: 6. The germline V gene encodes CDR1 SGHTA and CDR2 FQGTGA. There are 17 residues in the CDR3. The CDR3 DNA is TGTGCCAGCAGCTTAACAGGGGGACAGGGGGCGTTCACTGAAGCTTTCTTT. It specifies CASSLTGGQGAFTEAFF.

This chain connects TRBV12-3 or TRBV12-4 to TRBJ2-2; D is uncertain. V was cut by 2 bases and J by 7 bases, with 8 bases left in between. This CDR3 comprises 13 residues. CDR3 DNA: TGTGCCAGCAGTTTATCACTCGGCGGGGAGCTGTTTTTT. Translation gives CASSLSLGGELFF.

This clonotype appeared a single time. The V gene is TRBV7-8, the J gene TRBJ2-3; perhaps TRBD2 as D (6 bases). Germline loops: CDR1 SGHVS, CDR2 FQNEAQ. V lost 3 bases and J 3 bases, leaving 19 bases between the germline ends. The CDR3 has 17 amino acids. This CDR3 is CASSLYPGLFLTDTQYF. The CDR3 region has the DNA TGTGCCAGCAGCTTGTATCCGGGACTCTTCCTTACAGATACGCAGTATTTT.

The V call is TRBV20-1, the J call TRBJ2-7; D is possibly TRBD1 or TRBD2 (6 bases each). V dropped 3 bases and J dropped 7 bases, with 13 bases sitting between them. Per germline, CDR1 DFQATT and CDR2 SNEGSKA (reference sequence). The CDR3 extends over 12 amino acids. Here the CDR3 reads CSARSTGTEQYF. Written as DNA, the CDR3 is TGCAGTGCTAGGTCAACAGGGACTGAGCAGTACTTC.

The rearrangement joins TRBV27 to TRBJ2-5; the match to TRBD2 covers 7 bases. CDR1 is MNHEY, CDR2 SMNVEV, per germline (reference sequence). CDR3 length: 16 residues. V lost 7 bases to trimming and J lost 5 bases; unmatched junction nucleotides: 16. In DNA form, the CDR3 reads TGTGCCAGCATGGTCGGTTCGGGCGGGAGTCCTGAGACCCAGTACTTC. Its translation is CASMVGSGGSPETQYF.

This chain joins TRBV3-1 and TRBJ2-7; a weak D match, TRBD1 (6 bases). The CDR3 loop spans 15 amino acids. Trimming removed 0 bases at V and 3 bases at J, with 12 bases between. Germline values: CDR1 LGHDT, CDR2 YNNKEL (reference sequence). In DNA form, the CDR3 reads TGTGCCAGCAGCCAAGATCGGGACATTCACTACGAGCAGTACTTC. As protein: CASSQDRDIHYEQYF.

CDR3 in DNA: TGTGCCAGCAGTGTTAGAGTAGCGGGAGTGTACATATACAATGAGCAGTTCTTC. Its protein is CASSVRVAGVYIYNEQFF. The chain uses TRBV2 and TRBJ2-1; 9 positions match TRBD2. The CDR3 spans 18 residues. With V trimmed by 4 bases and J by 4 bases, 14 bases remained unmatched. Germline lookup yields CDR1 SNHLY and CDR2 FYNNEI.

V and J are TRBV29-1 and TRBJ2-5; 7 bases are a match to TRBD1. This CDR3 contains 14 residues. Trimming at V came to 5 bases and at J to 2 bases, leaving 8 bases not matched to a gene. The germline gives CDR1 SQVTM, CDR2 ANQGSEA. CDR3 nucleotide sequence: TGCAGCGTTCTACACTGGGACAGACAAGAGACCCAGTACTTC. This gives the protein CSVLHWDRQETQYF.

The chain couples TRBV28 to TRBJ1-5; 8 bases are shared with TRBD1. Germline V gene lookup returns CDR1 MDHEN and CDR2 SYDVKM. There are 14 residues in the CDR3. V shed 5 bases, J shed 6 bases, and the junction held 6 bases outside the gene matches. CDR3 region: CASSDTGTGQPQHF. The CDR3 DNA follows: TGTGCCAGCAGTGATACAGGGACAGGTCAGCCCCAGCATTTT.

This rearrangement joins TRBV20-1 to TRBJ2-1, with unresolved D. This CDR3 spans 13 amino acids. Looked up from germline, CDR1 is DFQATT and CDR2 is SNEGSKA (reference sequence). The V end was cut by 1 base, the J end by 0 bases, with 4 bases between. The DNA of the CDR3 is TGCAGTGCTAGAGGGTACTCCTACAATGAGCAGTTCTTC. Encoded protein: CSARGYSYNEQFF.

This clonotype was recorded only once. The V call is TRBV3-1, the J call TRBJ2-7, with TRBD2 matching over 7 bases. This CDR3 has 16 amino acids. V shed 1 base and J 0 bases; nucleotides not matched to a gene: 6. Germline CDR1 and CDR2: LGHDT and YNNKEL (reference sequence). This CDR3 reads CASSQASSGYSYEQYF. DNA for the CDR3: TGTGCCAGCAGCCAAGCCTCTAGCGGATACTCCTACGAGCAGTACTTC.

This clonotype was recorded only once. V and J are TRBV2 and TRBJ1-6; D gene uncertain. Between the trimmed V and J ends, which lost 6 bases and 4 bases, there was a span of 10 bases. Germline loops: CDR1 SNHLY, CDR2 FYNNEI. CDR3 length: 14 residues. In DNA form, the CDR3 reads TGTGCCAGCAGCGCACCACAGTATAATTCACCCCTCCACTTT. The encoded protein is CASSAPQYNSPLHF.

The chain uses TRBV28 and TRBJ2-7, with D perhaps TRBD1 (6 bases). The CDR3 contains 16 residues. Germline V lookup: CDR1 MDHEN, CDR2 SYDVKM. V lost 3 bases and J 5 bases, leaving 20 bases between the germline ends. The CDR3 protein is CASSFPFRQVNHEQYF. In nucleotides, the CDR3 is TGTGCCAGCAGTTTTCCCTTCCGACAGGTTAATCACGAGCAGTACTTC.

The gene calls are TRBV2 and TRBJ2-7, with 7 bases matching TRBD1. Germline V gene data show CDR1 as SNHLY and CDR2 as FYNNEI. This CDR3 region has 15 residues. With V trimmed by 6 bases and J by 3 bases, 11 bases remained unmatched. CDR3 coding DNA: TGTGCCAGCAGGCCAGCCCTAGGGGACAGCTACGAGCAGTACTTC. Protein product: CASRPALGDSYEQYF. The variable domain in full, with the rest retrieved from reference TRBV2 and TRBJ2-7, is EPEVTQTPSHQVTQMGQEVILRCVPISNHLYFYWYRQILGQKVEFLVSFYNNEISEKSEIFDDQFSVERPDGSNFTLKIRSTKLEDSAMYFCASRPALGDSYEQYFGPGTRLTVT.

The chain uses TRBV23-1 and TRBJ1-2; no clear D. TRBV23-1 is known as an ORF, though its function is uncertain. The length of the CDR3 is 15 residues. V was trimmed by 8 bases and J by 6 bases, leaving 22 bases between them. The CDR3 coding sequence is TGCGCCAGCTCCCCAATGAGTAGGGATATGGATGGCTACACCTTC. It specifies CASSPMSRDMDGYTF.

The chain employs TRBV7-6 and TRBJ2-7; TRBD1 agrees at 9 bases. V lost 5 bases and J lost 7; bases outside the gene matches: 12. CDR1 SGHVS and CDR2 FNYEAQ come from the germline V gene. This CDR3 comprises 15 residues. CDR3 residues: CASSQGTGRVLEQYF. CDR3 sequence (DNA): TGTGCCAGCAGCCAAGGGACAGGGCGCGTATTGGAGCAGTACTTC.